This entry concerns a single T cell receptor (beta chain). Its specificity is not known. The method was immunoSEQ multiplex PCR; TCRdb's version includes in-frame clones alone and lacks a portion of them. Of around 100,000 clones in the sample, approximately 87% are singletons; the top ten hold around 4.4%. This entry comes from a study of T cell responses to AZD1222 COVID-19 vaccine. Study outcomes and limitations: Donors, mostly white British, included more females; clonal diversity was possibly underestimated. None of the repertoires were sampled until the peak T cell response had passed. Nearly half of the spike-specific TCRs reportedly recognize variant regions that carry no mutations. The study found vaccine-associated CD4 TCRs spanning spike, dominant at 160-218 and 743-854.

The sequence was obtained from an adult in good health. The source material was peripheral blood, sampled on day 0 of MenACWY control vaccination.

The CDR3 bases are TGTGCCAGTGCGGACAGGGCGTATTTGTATGGCTACACCTTC. Translating gives CASADRAYLYGYTF. The genes are TRBV6-5 and TRBJ1-2, with 8 bases identical to TRBD1. CDR3 size: 14 residues. Germline V CDR1 and CDR2: MNHEY, SVGAGI. V lost 9 bases, J lost 5 bases, and 11 bases stayed unmatched.